The 5 T cell receptor beta chains in this list originate from one sample, sequenced in a study of blood T cells in healthy people across ages. For the second PCR, which ran for roughly 6 to 12 cycles, a sample-barcoded 5' primer and a J-beta primer mix were used. TCRdb fed the 5' RACE reads into MiXCR, producing one record per CDR3 protein. The profile shows about 640,000 distinct CDR3 sequences, roughly 58% of them singletons. The material sequenced was blood. The receptors come from a man aged 60-69 years in good health.

The gene calls are TRBV28 and TRBJ1-2, with D possibly TRBD1 on 5 matching bases. CDR1 and CDR2 (germline): MDHEN, SYDVKM. V was pared by 8 bases and J by 7 bases, with 17 bases between. The CDR3 is made up of 13 amino acids. The CDR3 bases are TGTGCCAGCCTTTACCGGGGGGAATTTGGCTACACCTTC. Translated: CASLYRGEFGYTF.

The chain couples TRBV9 to TRBJ1-3; D is possibly TRBD1 (6 bases). V lost 4 bases and J lost 2, with 13 bases in between. The CDR3 runs to 15 residues. Germline loops: CDR1 SGDLS, CDR2 YYNGEE. In DNA, the CDR3 is TGTGCCAGCAGCCAGACAGGTACCACTGGAAACACCATATATTTT. Translating it yields CASSQTGTTGNTIYF.

The chain has TRBV6-6 and TRBJ2-7; 9 bases are a match to TRBD2. The CDR3 extends over 15 amino acids. V lost 5 bases to trimming and J lost 4 bases; unmatched junction nucleotides: 9. The germline V gene encodes CDR1 MNHNY and CDR2 SVGAGI (reference sequence). The CDR3 here is CASSPRLAVQYEQYF. CDR3 DNA sequence: TGTGCCAGCAGTCCTCGACTAGCGGTGCAGTACGAGCAGTACTTC.

This clonotype was picked up a small number of times. The chain employs TRBV6-6 and TRBJ1-2; unclear D gene. The germline CDR1 and CDR2 sequences are MNHNY and SVGAGI (reference sequence). The CDR3 has 13 residues. Trimming removed 6 bases at V and 8 bases at J, with 16 bases between. The CDR3 nucleotides read TGTGCCAGCAGGCCCGACGGTCCTGGAGGCTACACCTTC. Translated, it gives CASRPDGPGGYTF.

This clonotype was detected only a few times. This chain joins TRBV12-3 or TRBV12-4 and TRBJ2-7; D might be TRBD2 (6 bases). This CDR3 spans 15 amino acids. The germline V and J ends were trimmed by 1 base and 4 bases, with 14 bases remaining between them. DNA of the CDR3: TGTGCCAGCAGTTTAGGGGGACTCAGGTCTTACGAGCAGTACTTC. Encoded protein: CASSLGGLRSYEQYF.